Below, 2 T cell receptor beta chains from the same sample are listed, as sequenced in a study of Ad26.COV2.S vaccination and SARS-CoV-2 variants. The repertoire was sequenced with immunoSEQ multiplex PCR; TCRdb's copy has only in-frame clones and lacks some. The sample lists hundreds of thousands of clones, roughly 90% seen once, with over 1.3% in the top ten. Treatment reported: over 15 received Ad26.COV2.S at low or high dose, single or two shots; roughly five received placebo; per-sample allocation not given. On day 63 after the first injection, vaccine and placebo recipients gave samples. The input for sequencing was peripheral blood, taken in a trial of Ad26.COV2.S vaccine versus placebo. The origin of the receptors is a person between 18 and 59 years old who received the Ad26.COV2.S COVID-19 vaccine or a placebo.

The chain joins TRBV10-1 to TRBJ1-1; 7 bases are a match to TRBD1. From germline, CDR1 is WNHNN and CDR2 SYGVQD (reference sequence). CDR3 length equals 14 residues. V shed 5 bases and J 1 base; nucleotides not matched to a gene: 4. CDR3 bases: TGCGCCAGCAGTCAGACAGGGAAGAACACTGAAGCTTTCTTT. Encoded protein: CASSQTGKNTEAFF.

The CDR3 loop is CASSVDRWSGYTF. DNA for the CDR3: TGTGCCAGCAGCGTGGACAGGTGGAGCGGCTACACCTTC. This chain uses TRBV5-6 with TRBJ1-2; 7 bases match TRBD1. This CDR3 has 13 amino acids. J lost 8 bases, V lost 4 bases, and 8 bases had no gene match. CDR1 SGHDT and CDR2 YYEEEE come from the germline V gene.